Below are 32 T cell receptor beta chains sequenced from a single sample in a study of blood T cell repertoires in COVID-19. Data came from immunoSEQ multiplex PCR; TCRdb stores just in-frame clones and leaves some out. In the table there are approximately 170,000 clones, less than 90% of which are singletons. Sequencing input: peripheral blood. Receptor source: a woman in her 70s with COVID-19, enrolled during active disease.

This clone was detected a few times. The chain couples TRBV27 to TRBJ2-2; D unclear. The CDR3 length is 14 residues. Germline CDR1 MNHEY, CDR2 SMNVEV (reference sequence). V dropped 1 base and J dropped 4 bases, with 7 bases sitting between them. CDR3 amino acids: CASSLWAGTGELFF. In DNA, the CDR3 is TGTGCCAGCAGTTTATGGGCCGGCACCGGGGAGCTGTTTTTT.

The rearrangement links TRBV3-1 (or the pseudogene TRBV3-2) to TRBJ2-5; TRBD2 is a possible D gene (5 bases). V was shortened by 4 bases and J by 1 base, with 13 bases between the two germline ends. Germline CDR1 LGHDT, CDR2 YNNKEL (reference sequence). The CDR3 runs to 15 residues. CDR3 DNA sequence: TGTGCCAGCAGCCGAATAGTCAGCGGCCAAGAGACCCAGTACTTC. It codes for CASSRIVSGQETQYF.

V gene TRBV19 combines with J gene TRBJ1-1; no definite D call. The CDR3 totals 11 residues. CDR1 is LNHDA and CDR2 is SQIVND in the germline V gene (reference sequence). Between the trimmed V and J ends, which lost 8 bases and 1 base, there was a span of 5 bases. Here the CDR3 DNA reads TGTGCCAGTGAGGGGAACACTGAAGCTTTCTTT. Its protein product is CASEGNTEAFF.

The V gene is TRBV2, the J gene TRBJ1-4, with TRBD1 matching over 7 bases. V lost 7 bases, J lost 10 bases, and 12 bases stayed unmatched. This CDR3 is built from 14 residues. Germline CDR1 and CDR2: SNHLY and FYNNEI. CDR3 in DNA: TGTGCCAGCACCAACGGACAGGCGAGGGGAAAACTGTTTTTT. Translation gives CASTNGQARGKLFF.

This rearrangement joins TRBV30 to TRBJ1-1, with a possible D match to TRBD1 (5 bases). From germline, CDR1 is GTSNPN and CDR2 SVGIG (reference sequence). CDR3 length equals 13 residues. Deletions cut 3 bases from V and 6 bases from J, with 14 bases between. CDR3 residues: CAWRVRGVPEAFF. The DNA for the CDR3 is TGTGCCTGGAGGGTACGGGGGGTCCCTGAAGCTTTCTTT.

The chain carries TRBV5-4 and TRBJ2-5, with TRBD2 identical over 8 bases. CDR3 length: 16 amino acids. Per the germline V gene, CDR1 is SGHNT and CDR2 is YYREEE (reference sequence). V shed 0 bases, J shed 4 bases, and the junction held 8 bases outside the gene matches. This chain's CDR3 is CASSLAREGEGETQYF. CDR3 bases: TGTGCCAGCAGCTTGGCCCGGGAGGGGGAAGGAGAGACCCAGTACTTC.

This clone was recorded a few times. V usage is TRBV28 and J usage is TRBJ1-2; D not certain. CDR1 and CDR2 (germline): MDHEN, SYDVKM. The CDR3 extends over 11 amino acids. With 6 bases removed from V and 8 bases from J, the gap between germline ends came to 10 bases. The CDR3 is CASREGGGYTF. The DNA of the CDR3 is TGTGCCAGCAGAGAGGGAGGAGGCTACACCTTC.

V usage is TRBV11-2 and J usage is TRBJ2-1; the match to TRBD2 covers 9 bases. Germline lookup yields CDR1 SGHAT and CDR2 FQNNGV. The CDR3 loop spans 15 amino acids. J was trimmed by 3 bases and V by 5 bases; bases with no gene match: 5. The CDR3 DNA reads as TGTGCCAGCAGCCTGACTAGCGGACTCTACAATGAGCAGTTCTTC. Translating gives CASSLTSGLYNEQFF.

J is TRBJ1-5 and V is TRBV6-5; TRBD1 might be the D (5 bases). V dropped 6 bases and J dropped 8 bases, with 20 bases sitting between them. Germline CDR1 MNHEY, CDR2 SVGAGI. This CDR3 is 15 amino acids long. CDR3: CASRQQAGREKPQHF. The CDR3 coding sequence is TGTGCCAGCAGACAGCAGGCAGGGAGGGAAAAGCCCCAGCATTTT.

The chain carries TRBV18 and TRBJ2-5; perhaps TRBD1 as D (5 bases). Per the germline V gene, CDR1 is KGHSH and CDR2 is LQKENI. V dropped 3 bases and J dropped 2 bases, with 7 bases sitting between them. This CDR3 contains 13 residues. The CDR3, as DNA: TGTGCCAGCTCACCCCGACAGCAAGAGACCCAGTACTTC. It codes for CASSPRQQETQYF. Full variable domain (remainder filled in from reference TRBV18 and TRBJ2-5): NAGVMQNPRHLVRRRGQEARLRCSPMKGHSHVYWYRQLPEEGLKFMVYLQKENIIDESGMPKERFSAEFPKEGPSILRIQQVVRGDSAAYFCASSPRQQETQYFGPGTRLLVL.

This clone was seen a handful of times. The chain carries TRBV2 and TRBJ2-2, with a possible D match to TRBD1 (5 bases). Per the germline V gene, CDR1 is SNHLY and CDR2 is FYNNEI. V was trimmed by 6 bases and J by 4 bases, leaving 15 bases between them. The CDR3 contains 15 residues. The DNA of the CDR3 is TGTGCCAGCAGGAATAGGGGTCCCAGCACCGGGGAGCTGTTTTTT. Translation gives CASRNRGPSTGELFF.

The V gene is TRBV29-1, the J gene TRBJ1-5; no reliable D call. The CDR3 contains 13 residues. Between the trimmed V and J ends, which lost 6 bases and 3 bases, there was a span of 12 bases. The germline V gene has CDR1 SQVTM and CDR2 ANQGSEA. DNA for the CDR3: TGCAGCGTCGCTGAGGGAACCAATCAGCCCCAGCATTTT. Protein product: CSVAEGTNQPQHF. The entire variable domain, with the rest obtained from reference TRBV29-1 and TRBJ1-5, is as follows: SAVISQKPSRDICQRGTSLTIQCQVDSQVTMMFWYRQQPGQSLTLIATANQGSEATYESGFVIDKFPISRPNLTFSTLTVSNMSPEDSSIYLCSVAEGTNQPQHFGDGTRLSIL.

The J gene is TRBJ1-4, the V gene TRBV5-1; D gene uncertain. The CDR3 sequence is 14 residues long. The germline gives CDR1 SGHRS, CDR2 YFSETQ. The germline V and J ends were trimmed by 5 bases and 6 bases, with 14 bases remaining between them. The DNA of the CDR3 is TGCGCCAGCAGTCGAAGAGGGATGGATGAAAAACTGTTTTTT. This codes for CASSRRGMDEKLFF.

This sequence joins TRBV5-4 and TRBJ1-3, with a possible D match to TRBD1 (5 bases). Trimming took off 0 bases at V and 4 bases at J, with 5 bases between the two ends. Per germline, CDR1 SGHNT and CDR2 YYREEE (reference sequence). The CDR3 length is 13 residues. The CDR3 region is CASSLDRGNTIYF. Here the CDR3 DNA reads TGTGCCAGCAGCTTGGACAGGGGAAACACCATATATTTT.

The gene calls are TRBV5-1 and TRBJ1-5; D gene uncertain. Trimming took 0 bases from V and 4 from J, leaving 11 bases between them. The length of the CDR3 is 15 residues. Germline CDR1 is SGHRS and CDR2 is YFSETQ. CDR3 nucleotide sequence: TGCGCCAGCAGCTTGGAAGGTACAGAAAATCAGCCCCAGCATTTT. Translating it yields CASSLEGTENQPQHF. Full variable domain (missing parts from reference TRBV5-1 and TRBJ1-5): KAGVTQTPRYLIKTRGQQVTLSCSPISGHRSVSWYQQTPGQGLQFLFEYFSETQRNKGNFPGRFSGRQFSNSRSEMNVSTLELGDSALYLCASSLEGTENQPQHFGDGTRLSIL.

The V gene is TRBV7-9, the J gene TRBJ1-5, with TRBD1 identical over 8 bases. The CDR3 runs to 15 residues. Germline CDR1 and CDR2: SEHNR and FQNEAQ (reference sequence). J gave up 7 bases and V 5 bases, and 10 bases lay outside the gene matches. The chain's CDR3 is CASSRGGTGGQPQHF. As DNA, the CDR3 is TGTGCCAGCAGCCGGGGAGGGACAGGAGGCCAGCCCCAGCATTTT. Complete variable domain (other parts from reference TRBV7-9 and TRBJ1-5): DTGVSQNPRHKITKRGQNVTFRCDPISEHNRLYWYRQTLGQGPEFLTYFQNEAQLEKSRLLSDRFSAERPKGSFSTLEIQRTEQGDSAMYLCASSRGGTGGQPQHFGDGTRLSIL.

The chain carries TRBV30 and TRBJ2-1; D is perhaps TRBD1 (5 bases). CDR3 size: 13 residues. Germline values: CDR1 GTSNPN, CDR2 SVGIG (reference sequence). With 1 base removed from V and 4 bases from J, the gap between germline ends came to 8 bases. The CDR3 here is CAWSATVYNEQFF. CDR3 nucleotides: TGTGCCTGGAGTGCGACAGTATACAATGAGCAGTTCTTC.

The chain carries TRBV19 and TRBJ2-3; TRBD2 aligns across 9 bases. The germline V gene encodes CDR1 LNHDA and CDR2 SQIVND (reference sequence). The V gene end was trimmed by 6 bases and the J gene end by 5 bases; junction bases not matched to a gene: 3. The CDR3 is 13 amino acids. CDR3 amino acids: CASRSGGRDTQYF. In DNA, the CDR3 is TGTGCCAGTAGGAGCGGGGGGAGAGATACGCAGTATTTT.

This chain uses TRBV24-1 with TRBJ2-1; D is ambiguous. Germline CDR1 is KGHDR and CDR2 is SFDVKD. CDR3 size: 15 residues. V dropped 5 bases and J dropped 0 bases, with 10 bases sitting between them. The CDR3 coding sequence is TGTGCCACCAGTGGCCTCGGTAGCTCCTACAATGAGCAGTTCTTC. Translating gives CATSGLGSSYNEQFF.

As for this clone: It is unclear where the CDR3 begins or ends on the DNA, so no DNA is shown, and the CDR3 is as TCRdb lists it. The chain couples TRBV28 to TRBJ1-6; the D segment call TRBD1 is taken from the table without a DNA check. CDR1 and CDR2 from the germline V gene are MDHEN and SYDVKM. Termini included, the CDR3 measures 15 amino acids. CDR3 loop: CASSSSTGRMSPLHF.

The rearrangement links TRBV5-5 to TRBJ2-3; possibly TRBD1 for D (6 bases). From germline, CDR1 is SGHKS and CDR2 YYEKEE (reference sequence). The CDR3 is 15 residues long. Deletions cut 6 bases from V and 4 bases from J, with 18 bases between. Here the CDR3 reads CASIKVGTSADTQYF. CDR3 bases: TGTGCCAGCATAAAGGTCGGGACAAGTGCAGATACGCAGTATTTT.

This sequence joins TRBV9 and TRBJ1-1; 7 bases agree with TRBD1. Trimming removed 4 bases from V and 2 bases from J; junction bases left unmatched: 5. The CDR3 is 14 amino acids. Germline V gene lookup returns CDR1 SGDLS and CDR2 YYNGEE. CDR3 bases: TGTGCCAGCAGCCCCGACAGGGCAAACACTGAAGCTTTCTTT. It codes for CASSPDRANTEAFF.

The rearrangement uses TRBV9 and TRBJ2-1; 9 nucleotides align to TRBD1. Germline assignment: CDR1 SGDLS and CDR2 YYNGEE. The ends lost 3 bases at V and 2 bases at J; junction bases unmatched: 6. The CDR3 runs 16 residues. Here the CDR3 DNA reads TGTGCCAGCAGCGCCCGACAGGGGGTCCCCTACAATGAGCAGTTCTTC. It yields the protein CASSARQGVPYNEQFF. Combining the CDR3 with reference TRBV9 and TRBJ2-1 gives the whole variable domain DSGVTQTPKHLITATGQRVTLRCSPRSGDLSVYWYQQSLDQGLQFLIQYYNGEERAKGNILERFSAQQFPDLHSELNLSSLELGDSALYFCASSARQGVPYNEQFFGPGTRLTVL.

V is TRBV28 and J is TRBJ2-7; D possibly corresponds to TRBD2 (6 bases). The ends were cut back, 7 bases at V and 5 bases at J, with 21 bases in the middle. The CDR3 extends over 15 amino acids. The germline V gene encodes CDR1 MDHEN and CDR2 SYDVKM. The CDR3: CASNPLGGSGDEQYF. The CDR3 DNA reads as TGTGCCAGCAATCCTCTTGGGGGGAGTGGCGACGAGCAGTACTTC.

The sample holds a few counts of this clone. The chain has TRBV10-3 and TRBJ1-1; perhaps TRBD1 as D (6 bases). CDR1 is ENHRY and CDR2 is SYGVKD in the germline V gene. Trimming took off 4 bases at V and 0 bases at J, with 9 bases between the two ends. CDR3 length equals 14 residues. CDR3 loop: CAISVGALNTEAFF. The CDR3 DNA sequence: TGTGCCATCAGTGTGGGGGCCTTGAACACTGAAGCTTTCTTT.

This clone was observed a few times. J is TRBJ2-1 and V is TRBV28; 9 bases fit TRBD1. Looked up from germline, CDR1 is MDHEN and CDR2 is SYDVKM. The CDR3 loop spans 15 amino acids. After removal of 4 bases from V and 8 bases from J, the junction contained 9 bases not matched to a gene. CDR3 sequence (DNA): TGTGCCAGCAGTTCACCCGGGACAGGGTCTCATGAGCAGTTCTTC. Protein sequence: CASSSPGTGSHEQFF. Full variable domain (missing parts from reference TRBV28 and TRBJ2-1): DVKVTQSSRYLVKRTGEKVFLECVQDMDHENMFWYRQDPGLGLRLIYFSYDVKMKEKGDIPEGYSVSREKKERFSLILESASTNQTSMYLCASSSPGTGSHEQFFGPGTRLTVL.

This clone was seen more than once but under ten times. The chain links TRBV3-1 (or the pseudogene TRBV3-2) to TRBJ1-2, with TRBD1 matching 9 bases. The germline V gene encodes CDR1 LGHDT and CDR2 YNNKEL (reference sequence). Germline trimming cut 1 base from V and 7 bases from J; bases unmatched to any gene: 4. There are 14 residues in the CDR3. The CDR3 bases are TGTGCCAGCAGCCAAGGGGGACAGGGCGGTGGCTACACCTTC. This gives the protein CASSQGGQGGGYTF.

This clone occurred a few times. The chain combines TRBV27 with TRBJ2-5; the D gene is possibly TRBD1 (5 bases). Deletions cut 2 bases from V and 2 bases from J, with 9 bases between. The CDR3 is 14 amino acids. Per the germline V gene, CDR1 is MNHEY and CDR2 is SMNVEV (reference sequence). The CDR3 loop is CASSLMGPQETQYF. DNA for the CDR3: TGTGCCAGCAGTTTAATGGGGCCTCAAGAGACCCAGTACTTC.

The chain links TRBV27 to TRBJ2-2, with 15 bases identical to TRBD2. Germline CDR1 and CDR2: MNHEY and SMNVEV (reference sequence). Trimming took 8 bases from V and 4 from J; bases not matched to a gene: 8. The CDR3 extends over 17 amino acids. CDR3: CASRRTSGGGSTGELFF. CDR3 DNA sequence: TGTGCCAGCCGTCGGACTAGCGGGGGGGGTTCCACCGGGGAGCTGTTTTTT.

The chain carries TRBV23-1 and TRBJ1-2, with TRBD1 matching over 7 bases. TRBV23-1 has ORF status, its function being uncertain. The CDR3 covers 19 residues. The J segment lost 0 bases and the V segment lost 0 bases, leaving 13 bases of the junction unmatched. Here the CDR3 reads CASSQSPLGNRGPNYGYTF. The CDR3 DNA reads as TGCGCCAGCAGTCAATCGCCTTTAGGGAACAGGGGCCCTAACTATGGCTACACCTTC.

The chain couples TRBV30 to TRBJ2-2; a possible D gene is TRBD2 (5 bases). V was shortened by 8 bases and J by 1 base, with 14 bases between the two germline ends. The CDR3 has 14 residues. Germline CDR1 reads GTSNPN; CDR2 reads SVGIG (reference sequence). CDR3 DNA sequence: TGTGCCACACCGGGTAGCGAGAACACCGGGGAGCTGTTTTTT. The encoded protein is CATPGSENTGELFF.

CDR3 region: CASSFGTGHEKLFF. CDR3 bases: TGTGCCAGCAGCTTTGGAACAGGGCATGAAAAACTGTTTTTT. The rearrangement links TRBV5-5 to TRBJ1-4; the D gene is possibly TRBD1 (6 bases). Germline CDR1 reads SGHKS; CDR2 reads YYEKEE (reference sequence). Trimming pared 2 bases from V and 6 bases from J, leaving 11 bases between. CDR3 length equals 14 residues.